The 11 T cell receptor beta chains in this list originate from one sample, sequenced in a study of T-cell reconstitution after alpha-beta-depleted transplantation in children. Unique molecular identifiers were incorporated when the TCRbeta library was constructed. From the PCR reads, TCRdb called clonotypes with MiXCR, one entry per CDR3 protein. The table shows about 900,000 distinct CDR3 sequences, with 25% to 30% occurring only once. The sequencing here drew on PBMCs, mostly from graft donor cells, taken 360 days after TCRalphabeta/CD19-depleted stem cell transplant. The receptors originated from a boy under three years old who had a stem cell transplant for SCID, so the T cells may come from the graft donor.

V usage is TRBV29-1 and J usage is TRBJ1-1; 7 bases align to TRBD1. CDR1 SQVTM and CDR2 ANQGSEA come from the germline V gene. V gave up 5 bases and J gave up 1 base; unmatched junction bases: 7. The CDR3 is 14 amino acids. This CDR3 is CSVQRAGGNTEAFF. In nucleotides, the CDR3 is TGCAGCGTTCAACGGGCAGGGGGGAACACTGAAGCTTTCTTT.

The chain uses TRBV12-3 or TRBV12-4 and TRBJ2-3, with TRBD2 matching over 14 bases. Germline trimming cut 4 bases from V and 4 bases from J; bases unmatched to any gene: 7. The CDR3 has 17 amino acids. The CDR3 protein is CASSSRPGLAGADTQYF. The CDR3 DNA sequence: TGTGCCAGCAGTTCCCGACCGGGACTAGCGGGGGCAGATACGCAGTATTTT.

This clonotype was seen repeatedly, ten times or more. V and J are TRBV6-5 and TRBJ2-3; weak D call: TRBD2 (6 bases). Germline-derived CDR1 and CDR2 are MNHEY and SVGAGI. This CDR3 has 13 amino acids. Trimming removed 4 bases from V and 4 bases from J, with 9 bases in between. CDR3 sequence: CASSSREADTQYF. In DNA, the CDR3 is TGTGCCAGCAGTTCCAGGGAGGCAGATACGCAGTATTTT.

The rearrangement joins TRBV20-1 to TRBJ2-1, with 9 bases lining up with TRBD2. Trimming cost V 0 bases and J 8 bases; bases outside gene matches: 8. The germline gives CDR1 DFQATT, CDR2 SNEGSKA (reference sequence). The CDR3 contains 15 residues. The CDR3 coding sequence is TGCAGTGCTAGAGATTTGGCGGGGGGGTGGGATGAGCAGTTCTTC. Translating it yields CSARDLAGGWDEQFF.

This clonotype was seen more than once but under ten times. The chain employs TRBV9 and TRBJ2-3, with 15 positions matching TRBD2. The CDR3 length is 17 residues. V dropped 2 bases and J dropped 3; count of bases not matched to a gene: 4. Germline V lookup: CDR1 SGDLS, CDR2 YYNGEE. The CDR3 loop reads CASSVGTSGGPTDTQYF. The CDR3 DNA follows: TGTGCCAGCAGCGTCGGGACTAGCGGGGGGCCAACAGATACGCAGTATTTT.

The sample holds a few counts of this clonotype. This chain uses TRBV9 with TRBJ1-2; the D is unclear. Germline loops: CDR1 SGDLS, CDR2 YYNGEE. The CDR3 totals 14 residues. The V end lost 0 bases, the J end lost 3 bases, and 9 bases lay between the germline ends. CDR3 DNA sequence: TGTGCCAGCAGCGTAGTGGGTACGGACTATGGCTACACCTTC. Translated, it gives CASSVVGTDYGYTF.

The V gene is TRBV27, the J gene TRBJ2-5, with D possibly matching TRBD2 (5 bases). Per the germline V gene, CDR1 is MNHEY and CDR2 is SMNVEV (reference sequence). V dropped 7 bases and J dropped 4 bases, with 13 bases sitting between them. CDR3 length: 13 amino acids. The CDR3 bases are TGTGCCAGCAAATCGCGAGGGAGAGAGACCCAGTACTTC. Amino acids: CASKSRGRETQYF.

In its sample, this clonotype was seen many times. The rearrangement joins TRBV5-1 to TRBJ2-3; 8 positions match TRBD2. V was clipped by 4 bases and J by 2 bases; unmatched bases: 6. CDR1 and CDR2 (germline): SGHRS, YFSETQ. This CDR3 region has 15 residues. The CDR3 sequence: CASSMTGLVTDTQYF. The CDR3 bases are TGCGCCAGCAGCATGACGGGACTAGTCACAGATACGCAGTATTTT.

The chain joins TRBV5-1 to TRBJ1-6; perhaps TRBD1 as D (6 bases). V lost 1 base, J lost 7 bases, and 12 bases lay in between. Germline V gives CDR1 SGHRS, CDR2 YFSETQ. This CDR3 region has 15 residues. The CDR3 loop reads CASSLRQGLNSPLHF. The DNA of the CDR3 is TGCGCCAGCAGCTTGCGCCAGGGGCTAAATTCACCCCTCCACTTT.

This clonotype was detected a few times. This rearrangement joins TRBV15 to TRBJ2-5; no clear D. The germline V gene has CDR1 LNHNV and CDR2 YYDKDF (reference sequence). The ends were cut back, 0 bases at V and 4 bases at J, with 9 bases in the middle. CDR3 length equals 14 residues. CDR3 amino acids: CATSREGMRETQYF. The CDR3 bases are TGTGCCACCAGCAGAGAAGGGATGAGAGAGACCCAGTACTTC.

J is TRBJ1-1 and V is TRBV7-3; tentatively, D is TRBD1 (6 bases). Per germline, CDR1 SGHTA and CDR2 FQGTGA. Trimming took 5 bases from V and 1 from J, leaving 14 bases between them. The CDR3 spans 15 residues. This CDR3 is CASSPRPGANTEAFF. The CDR3 DNA reads TGTGCCAGCAGCCCCAGGCCGGGGGCGAACACTGAAGCTTTCTTT.